Ten or more counts support the clone carrying this T cell receptor beta chain. The antigen is unknown. This entry belongs to a study of CD8+CD57+ T cells in acquired aplastic anemia. Study-level points and caveats: With respect to CD8+ Simpson's diversity, patients and controls did not differ significantly. Patients shared approximately 30 CD8+ CDR3 sequences with controls.

Before being chosen for sequencing, patients had shown CD8+CD57+ cell expansion by flow cytometry. Patients uniformly had severe acquired aplastic anemia. Patients had not yet gotten any therapy when their blood was taken for sampling. Genomic DNA acted as the template from which TCR beta VDJ combination and CDR3 sequence profiling were carried out. TCRdb re-called the reads with MiXCR, one entry per CDR3 protein. The table shows roughly 180,000 distinct CDR3 sequences, with roughly 65% occurring only once. Germline CDR1 SGHRS, CDR2 YFSETQ. The CDR3 loop spans 16 amino acids. Trimming shortened V by 3 bases and J by 2 bases, and 14 bases separated the two germline ends.

This chain connects TRBV5-1 to TRBJ2-2, with D perhaps matching TRBD2 (5 bases). Specimen: sorted CD4+, CD8+, or CD8+CD57+ T cells (not recorded which) from PBMCs. The sequence was collected from a human donor with aplastic anemia. This CDR3 is CASSSPEGRNTGELFF. CDR3 in DNA: TGCGCCAGCAGCTCCCCCGAGGGCAGAAACACCGGGGAGCTGTTTTTT.